This T cell receptor (beta chain) was identified in a study of Graves' ophthalmopathy and Graves' hyperthyroidism. Note on this clonotype: Antigen: not known.

Other autoimmune disease, uncontrolled infection, pregnancy and lactation led to exclusion. The evidence that diagnosis relied on was clinical symptoms, serum thyroxine, TRAb, thyroid ultrasound and orbital computed tomography. Scientists amplified the TCR beta CDR3 regions from RNA transcripts. Following a first-round RT-PCR that used HTBI primers, a second-round multiplex PCR was carried out. In TCRdb, the multiplex PCR reads were re-called with MiXCR into one record per CDR3 protein. The profile shows about 550,000 distinct CDR3 sequences, under 45% of them singletons. The CDR3 has 14 residues. V lost 1 base, J lost 5 bases, and 6 bases stayed unmatched. The germline CDR1 and CDR2 sequences are DFQATT and SNEGSKA (reference sequence). Findings and limits, study-wide: Thyroid clonotypes that were expanded above 0.001 frequency mostly also appeared in blood. Prediction of ophthalmopathy progression reached 70.59% sensitivity and under 80% specificity.

This chain uses TRBV20-1 with TRBJ2-5, with TRBD2 matching 8 bases. Sequencing was carried out using peripheral blood or thyroid tissue (not recorded which). The source is an adult man with Graves' hyperthyroidism. CDR3 protein: CSARVPGGVETQYF. The CDR3 region has the DNA TGCAGTGCTAGAGTACCGGGAGGGGTGGAGACCCAGTACTTC.